The 23 T cell receptor beta chains in this list originate from one sample, sequenced in a study of shared clonotypes between healthy human individuals. Libraries were prepared by immunoSEQ multiplex PCR; TCRdb keeps only in-frame clonotypes and omits some of them. The sample yields 1,400,000 or so clones, less than 99% seen once. Material: naive CD4+ T cells sorted from blood. Stated subset: CD45RA+ positively selected. Every receptor here comes from a man aged 25 to 40 in good health.

The gene calls are TRBV7-9 and TRBJ1-2; possibly TRBD1 for D (5 bases). The CDR3 consists of 13 residues. V lost 5 bases to trimming and J lost 4 bases, with 11 bases between them. Per the germline V gene, CDR1 is SEHNR and CDR2 is FQNEAQ (reference sequence). CDR3 coding DNA: TGTGCCAGCAGCCAAGCCGACAGCTATGGCTACACCTTC. Translated: CASSQADSYGYTF.

J is TRBJ2-4 and V is TRBV7-2; the match to TRBD2 covers 7 bases. The junction had 6 bases not matched to a gene; V was cut back by 4 bases and J by 6 bases. CDR1 and CDR2 (germline): SGHTA, FQGNSA. The CDR3 extends over 14 amino acids. CDR3 protein: CASSSGLVGNIQYF. The CDR3 DNA follows: TGTGCCAGCAGCTCTGGACTAGTAGGAAACATTCAGTACTTC.

This chain joins TRBV5-6 and TRBJ2-7, with 8 bases fitting TRBD2. Germline values: CDR1 SGHDT, CDR2 YYEEEE. CDR3 length: 15 residues. Losses at the gene ends were 6 bases for V and 3 bases for J; bases not matched to a gene: 11. The CDR3 sequence is CASTNRGGRNYEQYF. CDR3 nucleotide sequence: TGTGCCAGCACCAACCGGGGGGGACGGAACTACGAGCAGTACTTC.

This chain connects TRBV2 to TRBJ1-1, with a possible D match to TRBD1 (5 bases). The CDR3 is 14 residues long. V was cut by 4 bases and J by 11 bases, with 20 bases left in between. CDR1 is SNHLY and CDR2 is FYNNEI in the germline V gene. CDR3: CASSGRSREGGAFF. CDR3 bases: TGTGCCAGCAGTGGGCGCTCCAGGGAAGGAGGTGCTTTCTTT.

CDR3 sequence reads: CSARDSDYGYTF. The CDR3 nucleotides are TGCAGCGCCAGGGACAGCGACTATGGCTACACCTTC. The rearrangement uses TRBV29-1 and TRBJ1-2; 7 positions match TRBD1. Germline V gene data show CDR1 as SQVTM and CDR2 as ANQGSEA. This CDR3 is 12 amino acids long. The V and J ends lost 7 bases and 3 bases, in that order; junction bases with no gene match: 5.

The J gene is TRBJ1-2, the V gene TRBV7-6; 10 bases align to TRBD1. Germline values: CDR1 SGHVS, CDR2 FNYEAQ. The CDR3 extends over 12 amino acids. V was clipped by 5 bases and J by 8 bases; unmatched bases: 2. CDR3 amino acids: CASSPTGGGYTF. CDR3 nucleotides: TGTGCCAGCAGCCCGACAGGGGGCGGCTACACCTTC.

Comments on this clone: The sample holds other DNA sequences that translate to the same CDR3. The CDR3 spells CASSVSGGYNEQFF. The DNA of the CDR3 is TGTGCCAGCAGCGTATCAGGGGGCTACAATGAGCAGTTCTTC. This chain joins TRBV9 and TRBJ2-1, with 7 bases fitting TRBD1. The germline gives CDR1 SGDLS, CDR2 YYNGEE. V dropped 1 base and J dropped 3; count of bases not matched to a gene: 1. The CDR3 runs to 14 residues.

The rearrangement links TRBV20-1 to TRBJ1-1; D unclear. V was cut by 0 bases and J by 6 bases, with 5 bases left in between. Germline lookup yields CDR1 DFQATT and CDR2 SNEGSKA (reference sequence). The CDR3 length is 11 residues. The CDR3 protein is CSARDIPEAFF. In nucleotides, the CDR3 is TGCAGTGCTAGAGATATACCTGAAGCTTTCTTT.

This clone was found once. The chain joins TRBV5-1 to TRBJ2-1; D may match TRBD1 or TRBD2 (5 bases each). This CDR3 region has 13 residues. Germline CDR1 is SGHRS and CDR2 is YFSETQ. Trimming left V 5 bases short and J 8 bases short, with 14 bases between. The CDR3 region is CASSPGRNYEQFF. Written as DNA, the CDR3 is TGCGCCAGCAGTCCGGGACGAAACTATGAGCAGTTCTTC.

The genes are TRBV29-1 and TRBJ2-4; a possible D gene is TRBD2 (6 bases). The CDR3 totals 12 residues. V lost 7 bases and J 9 bases, leaving 16 bases between the germline ends. The V gene's germline CDR1 is SQVTM and CDR2 ANQGSEA. Written as DNA, the CDR3 is TGCAGCGCACTGGGGGGTTCGGGCATTCAGTACTTC. This sequence encodes CSALGGSGIQYF.

To note about this clone: Relative to the germline gene, one junction end is altered; a read error may explain this. This CDR3 is also generated by other DNA sequences in the sample. The chain couples TRBV9 to TRBJ1-3, with D unclear. The CDR3 sequence is 15 residues long. CDR1 SGDLS and CDR2 YYNGEE come from the germline V gene. The CDR3 loop reads CASSVGTASGNTIYF. In DNA form, the CDR3 reads TGTGCCAGCAGCGTAGGGACTGCCTCTGGCAACACCATATATTTT.

The rearrangement joins TRBV5-8 to TRBJ2-1; D remains ambiguous. Germline V CDR1 and CDR2: SGHTS, YDEGEE. The CDR3 is 16 residues long. Between the trimmed V and J ends, which lost 0 bases and 4 bases, there was a span of 14 bases. CDR3 in amino acids: CASSLGPHQSYNEQFF. The CDR3 nucleotides are TGTGCCAGCAGCTTGGGACCACATCAAAGTTACAATGAGCAGTTCTTC.

The chain is built from TRBV28 and TRBJ1-2; no firm D call. Trimming removed 2 bases from V and 4 bases from J, with 5 bases in between. The CDR3 is made up of 12 amino acids. Germline V lookup: CDR1 MDHEN, CDR2 SYDVKM. CDR3 in amino acids: CASSLNSYGYTF. The CDR3 DNA reads TGTGCCAGCAGTTTAAACAGCTATGGCTACACCTTC.

The rearrangement uses TRBV9 and TRBJ2-3, with D possibly matching TRBD2 (6 bases). Germline values: CDR1 SGDLS, CDR2 YYNGEE. Trimming removed 5 bases at V and 1 base at J, with 14 bases between. The CDR3 is 15 residues long. CDR3 region: CASRPSGLGTDTQYF. The CDR3 region has the DNA TGTGCCAGCAGACCCAGCGGGCTCGGCACAGATACGCAGTATTTT.

Remarks on this clone: Distinct nucleotide sequences in the sample also encode this CDR3. The chain is built from TRBV5-1 and TRBJ2-2; D gene uncertain. The CDR3 totals 13 residues. In germline, CDR1 is SGHRS, CDR2 YFSETQ. Trimming took off 2 bases at V and 6 bases at J, with 8 bases between the two ends. The CDR3 spells CASSLGPAGELFF. In nucleotides, the CDR3 is TGCGCCAGCAGCTTAGGACCGGCCGGGGAGCTGTTTTTT.

The chain joins TRBV5-4 to TRBJ1-2; 7 bases map to TRBD1. CDR1 is SGHNT and CDR2 is YYREEE in the germline V gene (reference sequence). The CDR3 has 16 amino acids. V lost 4 bases to trimming and J lost 6 bases; unmatched junction nucleotides: 15. CDR3 DNA sequence: TGTGCCAGCAGCCGGAACAGGGGTTATGGGCTTAATGGCTACACCTTC. Translated: CASSRNRGYGLNGYTF.

The chain recombines TRBV6-5 with TRBJ1-4, with D possibly TRBD1 on 6 matching bases. Per germline, CDR1 MNHEY and CDR2 SVGAGI. V was pared by 8 bases and J by 8 bases, with 18 bases between. The CDR3 contains 14 residues. The CDR3 spells CASASPGAWEKLFF. Written as DNA, the CDR3 is TGTGCCAGCGCCTCCCCAGGGGCATGGGAAAAACTGTTTTTT.

The chain couples TRBV28 to TRBJ2-3; D remains unclear. The CDR3 loop spans 12 amino acids. Trimming stripped 6 bases from V and 6 bases from J, with 10 bases between. Germline values: CDR1 MDHEN, CDR2 SYDVKM. In DNA form, the CDR3 reads TGTGCCAGCAGAAGGGATTGGGATACGCAGTATTTT. This translates into CASRRDWDTQYF. The variable domain in full, with the rest retrieved from reference TRBV28 and TRBJ2-3, is DVKVTQSSRYLVKRTGEKVFLECVQDMDHENMFWYRQDPGLGLRLIYFSYDVKMKEKGDIPEGYSVSREKKERFSLILESASTNQTSMYLCASRRDWDTQYFGPGTRLTVL.

This chain uses TRBV28 with TRBJ1-2, with no clear D. V lost 5 bases to trimming and J lost 7 bases, with 11 bases between them. CDR1 and CDR2 (germline): MDHEN, SYDVKM. This CDR3 spans 12 amino acids. The CDR3 nucleotides are TGTGCCAGCAGTCTCAACCCCTCTGGCTACACCTTC. Translating gives CASSLNPSGYTF.

V usage is TRBV19 and J usage is TRBJ2-1, with a weak D call TRBD2 (6 bases). The V gene's germline CDR1 is LNHDA and CDR2 SQIVND (reference sequence). This CDR3 region has 14 residues. Deletions cut 7 bases from V and 9 bases from J, with 19 bases between. The CDR3 is CASTGEVGQSEQFF. CDR3 coding DNA: TGTGCCAGTACCGGGGAGGTAGGTCAGAGTGAGCAGTTCTTC.

The J gene is TRBJ1-2, the V gene TRBV5-5; 9 nucleotides match TRBD1. The V segment lost 0 bases and the J segment 4 bases; nucleotides outside the gene matches: 1. This CDR3 comprises 14 residues. Germline loops: CDR1 SGHKS, CDR2 YYEKEE (reference sequence). DNA of the CDR3: TGTGCCAGCAGCTTGGAACAGGGGGCCTATGGCTACACCTTC. It is translated as CASSLEQGAYGYTF.

The CDR3 nucleotides are TGTGCCAGCAGCTCGGGGGACAGGGGGCGGTTTTGGCAGTACTTC. Translating gives CASSSGDRGRFWQYF. V is TRBV7-8 and J is TRBJ2-7, with 12 nucleotides matching TRBD1. Germline lookup yields CDR1 SGHVS and CDR2 FQNEAQ. With V trimmed by 4 bases and J by 9 bases, 10 bases remained unmatched. The CDR3 covers 15 residues.

This clone was recorded only once. The V call is TRBV28, the J call TRBJ2-4; D is perhaps TRBD2 (5 bases). The CDR3 is made up of 15 amino acids. Germline V gene sequence: CDR1 MDHEN, CDR2 SYDVKM. The V and J ends lost 3 bases and 2 bases respectively, with 11 bases between them. In DNA, the CDR3 is TGTGCCAGCAGTTTGGTCGGGGTTACCAAAAACATTCAGTACTTC. It codes for CASSLVGVTKNIQYF.